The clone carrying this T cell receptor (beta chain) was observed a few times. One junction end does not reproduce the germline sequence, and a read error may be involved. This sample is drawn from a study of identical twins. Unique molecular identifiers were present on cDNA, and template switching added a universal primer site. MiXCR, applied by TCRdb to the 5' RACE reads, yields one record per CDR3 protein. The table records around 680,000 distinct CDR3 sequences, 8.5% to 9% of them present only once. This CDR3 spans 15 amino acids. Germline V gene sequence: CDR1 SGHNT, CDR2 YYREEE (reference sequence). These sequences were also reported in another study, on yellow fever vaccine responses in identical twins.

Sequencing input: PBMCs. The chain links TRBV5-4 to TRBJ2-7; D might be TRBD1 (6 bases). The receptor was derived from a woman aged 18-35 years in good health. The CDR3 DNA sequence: TGTGCCAGCAGTTTGGGTGACAGGAACCTAGAAGAGCAGTACTTC. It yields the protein CASSLGDRNLEEQYF.